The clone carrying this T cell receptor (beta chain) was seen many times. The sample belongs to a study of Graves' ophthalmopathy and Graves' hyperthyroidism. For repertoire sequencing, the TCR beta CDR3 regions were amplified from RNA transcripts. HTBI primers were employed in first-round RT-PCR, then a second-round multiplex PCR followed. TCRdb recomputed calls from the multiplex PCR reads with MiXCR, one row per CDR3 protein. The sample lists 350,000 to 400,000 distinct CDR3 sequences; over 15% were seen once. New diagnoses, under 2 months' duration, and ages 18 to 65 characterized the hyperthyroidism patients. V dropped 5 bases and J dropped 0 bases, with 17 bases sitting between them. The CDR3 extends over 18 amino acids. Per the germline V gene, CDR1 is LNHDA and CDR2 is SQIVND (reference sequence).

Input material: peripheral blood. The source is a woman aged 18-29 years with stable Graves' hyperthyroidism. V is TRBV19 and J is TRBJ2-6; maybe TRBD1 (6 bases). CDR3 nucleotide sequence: TGTGCCAGTAGTCCTGGACAGTTCCCCATCTCTGGGGCCAACGTCCTGACTTTC. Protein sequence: CASSPGQFPISGANVLTF. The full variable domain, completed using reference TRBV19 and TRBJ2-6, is DGGITQSPKYLFRKEGQNVTLSCEQNLNHDAMYWYRQDPGQGLRLIYYSQIVNDFQKGDIAEGYSVSREKKESFPLTVTSAQKNPTAFYLCASSPGQFPISGANVLTFGAGSRLTVL.